This T cell receptor (beta chain) was captured by sequencing in a study of cytomegalovirus exposure and HLA in healthy donors. Study-level results: Specificity of three CMV-associated chains for CMV antigens was verified in vitro.

Per the germline V gene, CDR1 is SNHLY and CDR2 is FYNNEI. The CDR3 has 14 residues. The trim removed 6 bases at V and 2 bases at J, leaving 3 bases unmatched. TCRdb's copy holds only in-frame clones and misses some; the assay was immunoSEQ multiplex PCR. The sample gives more than 120,000 clones, around 90% of which show up once; approximately 10% is in the top ten. For this clone: Its specificity is unknown.

Sequenced material: PBMCs. The genes are TRBV2 and TRBJ1-4; 7 bases align to TRBD1. The TCR sequence derives from a man aged 18 to 29 in good health and CMV-seropositive. CDR3: CASSTGVTNEKLFF. Here the CDR3 DNA reads TGTGCCAGCAGCACAGGGGTGACTAATGAAAAACTGTTTTTT.